The 17 T cell receptor beta chains below come from one sample, sequenced in a study of T cell repertoires in cytomegalovirus infection. Using its own MiXCR run on the reads, TCRdb lists one record per CDR3 protein. The table records about 150,000 distinct CDR3 sequences, around 22% of them present only once. Sequencing was done on a sample of PBMCs. The receptors were sampled from a human donor in good health (CMV status not recorded). Some clones in this sample may be carry-over from other donors' samples.

This clonotype was counted a few times. V gene TRBV5-1 combines with J gene TRBJ1-1; D gene uncertain. The V and J ends lost 4 bases and 1 base respectively, with 11 bases between them. Germline CDR1 is SGHRS and CDR2 is YFSETQ. CDR3 length: 14 amino acids. The CDR3 region has the DNA TGCGCCAGCAGCCAGCGGACCACGAACACTGAAGCTTTCTTT. Protein: CASSQRTTNTEAFF.

The chain carries TRBV6-1 and TRBJ2-5, with 9 bases identical to TRBD2. V was pared by 7 bases and J by 1 base, with 7 bases of the junction left unmatched. CDR1 is MNHNS and CDR2 is SASEGT in the germline V gene. This CDR3 spans 15 amino acids. The CDR3 here is CASKKSGGSQETQYF. Here the CDR3 DNA reads TGTGCCAGCAAGAAGAGCGGGGGGAGCCAAGAGACCCAGTACTTC.

The V call is TRBV15, the J call TRBJ2-1; 11 bases map to TRBD2. This CDR3 is built from 18 residues. Germline lookup yields CDR1 LNHNV and CDR2 YYDKDF (reference sequence). V trimming: 2 bases; J trimming: 5 bases; junction bases outside the gene matches: 11. This CDR3 reads CATSRSYMLAGGDNEQFF. The CDR3, as DNA: TGTGCCACCAGCAGATCCTATATGCTAGCGGGGGGCGACAATGAGCAGTTCTTC.

This clonotype came up a few times. The chain uses TRBV7-3 and TRBJ2-3; D is unclear. Germline assignment: CDR1 SGHTA and CDR2 FQGTGA. The CDR3 is 14 amino acids. The V end lost 5 bases, the J end lost 0 bases, and 9 bases lay between the germline ends. CDR3 coding DNA: TGTGCCAGCAGCCTTCGACTGAGCACAGATACGCAGTATTTT. Residues: CASSLRLSTDTQYF.

The rearrangement links TRBV2 to TRBJ1-5; D is unclear. V was pared by 2 bases and J by 4 bases, with 12 bases between. Germline V CDR1 and CDR2: SNHLY, FYNNEI. This CDR3 is 15 amino acids long. The CDR3 here is CASSESEFINQPQHF. The CDR3 DNA reads as TGTGCCAGCAGTGAATCAGAGTTCATTAATCAGCCCCAGCATTTT. Using reference TRBV2 and TRBJ1-5 for the parts outside the CDR3, the full variable domain is EPEVTQTPSHQVTQMGQEVILRCVPISNHLYFYWYRQILGQKVEFLVSFYNNEISEKSEIFDDQFSVERPDGSNFTLKIRSTKLEDSAMYFCASSESEFINQPQHFGDGTRLSIL.

This chain links TRBV20-1 with TRBJ1-1; the D is unclear. The CDR3 sequence is 11 residues long. Trimming stripped 0 bases from V and 6 bases from J, with 5 bases between. From germline, CDR1 is DFQATT and CDR2 SNEGSKA (reference sequence). The CDR3 sequence is CSARDPPEAFF. CDR3 nucleotides: TGCAGTGCTAGAGATCCACCTGAAGCTTTCTTT.

The chain links TRBV28 to TRBJ1-5; tentatively, D is TRBD1 (6 bases). Germline-derived CDR1 and CDR2 are MDHEN and SYDVKM. The CDR3 spans 16 residues. The ends were cut back, 3 bases at V and 2 bases at J, with 14 bases in the middle. CDR3 amino acids: CASSLHTGMGNQPQHF. CDR3 coding DNA: TGTGCCAGCAGTTTGCATACAGGGATGGGCAATCAGCCCCAGCATTTT. Drawing the rest from reference TRBV28 and TRBJ1-5, the complete variable domain is DVKVTQSSRYLVKRTGEKVFLECVQDMDHENMFWYRQDPGLGLRLIYFSYDVKMKEKGDIPEGYSVSREKKERFSLILESASTNQTSMYLCASSLHTGMGNQPQHFGDGTRLSIL.

This chain joins TRBV28 and TRBJ2-1, with TRBD2 identical over 9 bases. The V and J ends lost 2 bases and 9 bases, in that order; junction bases with no gene match: 5. Germline CDR1 and CDR2: MDHEN and SYDVKM. The CDR3 length is 14 residues. Written as DNA, the CDR3 is TGTGCCAGCAGTTTAGCGGGGGGGCTGGTTGAGCAGTTCTTC. This encodes CASSLAGGLVEQFF. Complete variable domain (other parts from reference TRBV28 and TRBJ2-1): DVKVTQSSRYLVKRTGEKVFLECVQDMDHENMFWYRQDPGLGLRLIYFSYDVKMKEKGDIPEGYSVSREKKERFSLILESASTNQTSMYLCASSLAGGLVEQFFGPGTRLTVL.

The V call is TRBV28, the J call TRBJ1-6; D call uncertain. The CDR3 runs to 16 residues. The germline V gene has CDR1 MDHEN and CDR2 SYDVKM. Trimming pared 3 bases from V and 7 bases from J, leaving 16 bases between. DNA for the CDR3: TGTGCCAGCAGTTTCTCGGGCAATCGGAAAAATTCACCCCTCCACTTT. It yields the protein CASSFSGNRKNSPLHF.

This clonotype has more than one count but fewer than ten. V usage is TRBV6-2 or TRBV6-3 and J usage is TRBJ2-1, with D hard to call. The V and J ends lost 2 bases and 8 bases respectively, with 10 bases between them. This CDR3 has 13 residues. Per germline, CDR1 MNHEY and CDR2 SVGEGT. This chain's CDR3 is CASSYNFRDEQFF. In DNA form, the CDR3 reads TGTGCCAGCAGTTACAATTTCCGGGATGAGCAGTTCTTC.

The chain carries TRBV11-2 and TRBJ2-1; 9 bases are shared with TRBD2. Per germline, CDR1 SGHAT and CDR2 FQNNGV. V lost 3 bases, J lost 2 bases, and 11 bases stayed unmatched. The CDR3 runs to 18 residues. The CDR3 bases are TGTGCCAGCAGCTTGGCCGCGCGGGGGGGCGAGGCCTACAATGAGCAGTTCTTC. Protein: CASSLAARGGEAYNEQFF.

This clonotype was found many times. The gene calls are TRBV30 and TRBJ1-4; 7 nucleotides agree with TRBD1. V gave up 4 bases and J gave up 1 base; unmatched junction bases: 12. The CDR3 loop spans 17 amino acids. CDR1 is GTSNPN and CDR2 is SVGIG in the germline V gene (reference sequence). DNA of the CDR3: TGTGCCTGGAATCCCGGGACAGACGGAGGAACTAATGAAAAACTGTTTTTT. Translated, it gives CAWNPGTDGGTNEKLFF.

The CDR3 sequence: CASSSGTGGAGGYTF. As DNA, the CDR3 is TGTGCCAGCAGTTCCGGGACAGGGGGCGCCGGTGGCTACACCTTC. V is TRBV28 and J is TRBJ1-2; the match to TRBD1 covers 12 bases. This CDR3 spans 15 amino acids. V lost 4 bases, J lost 7 bases, and 7 bases stayed unmatched. Germline loops: CDR1 MDHEN, CDR2 SYDVKM.

The chain links TRBV9 to TRBJ2-1; TRBD2 agrees at 10 bases. V trimming: 0 bases; J trimming: 6 bases; junction bases outside the gene matches: 9. The germline gives CDR1 SGDLS, CDR2 YYNGEE. The CDR3 runs 17 residues. CDR3 sequence: CASSVGSGTSAFNEQFF. The CDR3 DNA sequence: TGTGCCAGCAGCGTAGGGAGTGGGACTAGCGCATTCAATGAGCAGTTCTTC.

This clonotype appeared a few times. V gene TRBV20-1 combines with J gene TRBJ1-5, with no clear D. V shed 3 bases and J shed 3 bases, with 12 bases lying between them. Germline assignment: CDR1 DFQATT and CDR2 SNEGSKA (reference sequence). The CDR3 has 14 residues. This CDR3 reads CSASPGMNNQPQHF. The DNA for the CDR3 is TGCAGTGCTAGTCCGGGCATGAACAATCAGCCCCAGCATTTT.

The rearrangement joins TRBV12-3 or TRBV12-4 to TRBJ2-7; D is perhaps TRBD2 (5 bases). Trimming took off 3 bases at V and 3 bases at J, with 12 bases between the two ends. CDR3 length: 14 amino acids. The CDR3 reads CASSFRGRNYEQYF. CDR3 DNA sequence: TGTGCCAGCAGTTTCCGCGGGCGTAACTACGAGCAGTACTTC.

This clonotype was found a few times. The rearrangement uses TRBV20-1 and TRBJ1-5; no firm D call. This CDR3 region has 12 residues. CDR1 is DFQATT and CDR2 is SNEGSKA in the germline V gene (reference sequence). V lost 1 base to trimming and J lost 5 bases, with 6 bases between them. The CDR3 DNA sequence: TGCAGTGCTAGAGGCGGGGATCAGCCCCAGCATTTT. This codes for CSARGGDQPQHF.